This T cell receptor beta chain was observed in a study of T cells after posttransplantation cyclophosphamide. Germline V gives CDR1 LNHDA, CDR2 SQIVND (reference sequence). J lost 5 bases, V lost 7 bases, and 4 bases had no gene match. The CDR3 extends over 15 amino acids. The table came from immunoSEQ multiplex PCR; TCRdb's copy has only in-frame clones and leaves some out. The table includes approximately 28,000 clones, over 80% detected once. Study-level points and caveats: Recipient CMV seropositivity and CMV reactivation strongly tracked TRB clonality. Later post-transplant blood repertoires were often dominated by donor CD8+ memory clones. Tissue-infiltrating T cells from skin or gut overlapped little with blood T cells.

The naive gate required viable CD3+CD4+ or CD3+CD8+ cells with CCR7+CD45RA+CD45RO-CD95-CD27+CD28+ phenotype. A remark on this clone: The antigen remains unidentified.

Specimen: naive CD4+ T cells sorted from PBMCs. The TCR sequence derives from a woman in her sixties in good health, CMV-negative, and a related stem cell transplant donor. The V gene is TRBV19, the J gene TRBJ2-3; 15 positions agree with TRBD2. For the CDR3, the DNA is TGTGCCAGTACCCTGGGACTAGCGGGAGGAGATACGCAGTATTTT. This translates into CASTLGLAGGDTQYF.